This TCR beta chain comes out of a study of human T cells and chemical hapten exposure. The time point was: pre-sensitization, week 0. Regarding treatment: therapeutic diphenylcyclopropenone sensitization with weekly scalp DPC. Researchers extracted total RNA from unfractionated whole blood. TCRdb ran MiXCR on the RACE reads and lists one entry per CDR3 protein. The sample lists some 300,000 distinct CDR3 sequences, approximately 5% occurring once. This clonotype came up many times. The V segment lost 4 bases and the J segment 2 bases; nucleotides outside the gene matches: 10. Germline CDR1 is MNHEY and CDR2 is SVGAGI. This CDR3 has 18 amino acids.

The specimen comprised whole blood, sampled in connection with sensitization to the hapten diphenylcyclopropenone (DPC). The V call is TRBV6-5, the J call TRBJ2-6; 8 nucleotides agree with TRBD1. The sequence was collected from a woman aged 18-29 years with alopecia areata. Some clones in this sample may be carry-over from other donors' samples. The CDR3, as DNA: TGTGCCAGCAGTTTAACCGGGACAGGTTCACCTGGGGCCAACGTCCTGACTTTC. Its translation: CASSLTGTGSPGANVLTF.